Listed here is a single TCR beta chain. Its specificity is not known. The Oncomine TCR Beta short-read assay was applied to DNA of cultured CD4+ T cells. TCRdb re-derived calls from the PCR reads in MiXCR, one entry per CDR3 protein. The sample consists of under 25,000 distinct CDR3 sequences, around 66% of them appearing once. Treatment here: roughly 11-day PBMC culture with coronavirus spike peptide pools or control peptides (ViraFEST assay). The source of the sample is a study of vaccination and CD4 T cells after COVID-19. CDR3 length: 13 residues. The V gene's germline CDR1 is MDHEN and CDR2 SYDVKM. V lost 6 bases, J lost 4 bases, and 12 bases lay in between.

The chain recombines TRBV28 with TRBJ1-2; D uncertain. This receptor was obtained from a human donor who had recovered from COVID-19. Sequencing was carried out using CD4+ T cells from blood, cultured in vitro. CDR3 nucleotides: TGTGCCAGCAGGCGCGACATCCGCTATGGCTACACCTTC. Translation gives CASRRDIRYGYTF.